A selection of T cell receptor beta chains follows, all from one sample in a study of siplizumab effects on memory and regulatory T cells. Assay used: immunoSEQ multiplex PCR; TCRdb lists only in-frame clones, some missing. The table has about 72,000 clones, less than 95% seen once. Input material: CD8+ T cells sorted from blood. These receptors were collected from a human donor in good health. CDR3s include the opening cysteine and the closing phenylalanine or tryptophan. A D gene is named only where the DNA matches it firmly. Not every row has a clone size; where given, it reads once, few, many or a size class.

cdr3_aa cdr3_nt j_call v_call clone_size d_call
CATPGPDFLTYEQYF TGTGCCACCCCAGGACCGGACTTCCTAACCTACGAGCAGTACTTC TRBJ2-7 TRBV25-1 NA NA
CASSHGGLDYGYTF TGTGCCAGCAGCCACGGGGGACTAGACTATGGCTACACCTTC TRBJ1-2 TRBV16 NA NA
CASNIGTGVGNEQFF TGTGCCAGTAATATCGGGACAGGGGTTGGCAATGAGCAGTTCTTC TRBJ2-1 TRBV19 once TRBD1
CASSPALATDTQYF TGTGCCAGCAGCCCCGCCCTGGCCACAGATACGCAGTATTTT TRBJ2-3 TRBV9 NA NA
CASSPGLAHEQYF TGTGCCAGCAGCCCAGGACTAGCTCACGAGCAGTACTTC TRBJ2-7 TRBV7-9 NA TRBD2
CASSYPAGGEETQYF TGTGCCAGCAGTTACCCGGCGGGCGGGGAAGAGACCCAGTACTTC TRBJ2-5 TRBV6-5 NA NA
CASSLTHNEQFF TGTGCCAGCAGCCTTACCCACAATGAGCAGTTCTTC TRBJ2-1 TRBV25-1 NA NA
CASSYSNQPQHF TGTGCCAGCAGCTATAGCAATCAGCCCCAGCATTTT TRBJ1-5 TRBV7-9 NA NA
CASSVRLAGGPDTGELFF TGTGCCAGCAGTGTCAGGCTAGCGGGAGGGCCGGACACCGGGGAGCTGTTTTTT TRBJ2-2 TRBV2 NA TRBD2
CASSFFPDTQYF TGTGCCAGCAGCTTCTTTCCTGATACGCAGTATTTT TRBJ2-3 TRBV7-9 NA NA
CATAGTGSYEQYF TGTGCCACCGCCGGGACAGGGTCCTACGAGCAGTACTTC TRBJ2-7 TRBV10-3 NA TRBD1
CASSITGGGSSYNEQFF TGTGCCAGTAGTATAACGGGTGGCGGGAGCTCCTACAATGAGCAGTTCTTC TRBJ2-1 TRBV19 NA TRBD2
CASSPLSSYEQYF TGTGCCAGCAGCCCCCTGAGCTCCTACGAGCAGTACTTC TRBJ2-7 TRBV7-9 NA NA
CASTSGQYSNQPQHF TGTGCCAGCACCTCGGGTCAATATAGCAATCAGCCCCAGCATTTT TRBJ1-5 TRBV6-1 NA NA
CASSLIGTSGLGGEQYF TGTGCCAGCAGCTTGATTGGGACTAGCGGGCTAGGTGGCGAGCAGTACTTC TRBJ2-7 TRBV7-8 NA TRBD2
CASSRGGSYEQYF TGTGCCAGCAGTCGAGGGGGCTCCTACGAGCAGTACTTC TRBJ2-7 TRBV27 NA NA
CSVILLAGEVFADTQYF TGCAGCGTCATTCTACTAGCGGGGGAGGTGTTCGCAGATACGCAGTATTTT TRBJ2-3 TRBV29-1 NA TRBD2
CASSSRVFDYGYTF TGTGCCAGCAGCTCAAGGGTTTTTGACTATGGCTACACCTTC TRBJ1-2 TRBV5-6 once NA
CASSYSLSYEQYF TGTGCCAGCAGTTATTCCCTCTCCTACGAGCAGTACTTC TRBJ2-7 TRBV6-6 once NA
CASSLDGGAGANVLTF TGTGCCAGCAGCTTAGATGGGGGGGCAGGGGCCAACGTCCTGACTTTC TRBJ2-6 TRBV11-3 NA NA
CASSVDLTGNLYEQYF TGTGCCAGTAGTGTCGACCTGACAGGTAATCTCTACGAGCAGTACTTC TRBJ2-7 TRBV19 NA NA
CASSVGAGYNEQFF TGTGCCAGCAGTGTGGGTGCAGGTTACAATGAGCAGTTCTTC TRBJ2-1 TRBV6-1 NA NA
CASSDPLHGEETQYF TGTGCCAGCAGTGACCCATTACACGGAGAAGAGACCCAGTACTTC TRBJ2-5 TRBV6-1 NA NA
CASRLWQGAGYGYTF TGCGCCAGCAGACTATGGCAGGGGGCAGGCTATGGCTACACCTTC TRBJ1-2 TRBV5-1 NA TRBD1
CASSRGSPRTDTQYF TGTGCCAGCAGCCGGGGGAGCCCACGCACAGATACGCAGTATTTT TRBJ2-3 TRBV5-8 NA NA
CASSIIGGPNNEQFF TGTGCCAGTAGTATAATAGGCGGGCCAAACAATGAGCAGTTCTTC TRBJ2-1 TRBV19 NA NA
CASSQQTGGHTEAFF TGCGCCAGCAGCCAGCAAACAGGGGGCCACACTGAAGCTTTCTTT TRBJ1-1 TRBV4-1 NA TRBD1
CASREPQGSPPFYEQYF TGTGCCAGCAGGGAACCCCAGGGGTCCCCTCCTTTTTACGAGCAGTACTTC TRBJ2-7 TRBV6-1 NA NA
CASSGSHEDEQYF TGTGCCAGCAGTGGATCCCACGAGGACGAGCAGTACTTC TRBJ2-7 TRBV2 NA NA
CASSFQDRYYYEQYF TGTGCCAGCAGCTTCCAGGACAGGTACTACTACGAGCAGTACTTC TRBJ2-7 TRBV5-6 NA TRBD1
CASSQVGVLTDTQYF TGTGCCAGCAGCCAAGTTGGGGTTCTCACAGATACGCAGTATTTT TRBJ2-3 TRBV4-2 NA NA
CASSTPGTGANTGELFF TGTGCCAGTAGTACCCCCGGGACAGGAGCGAACACCGGGGAGCTGTTTTTT TRBJ2-2 TRBV19 NA TRBD1
CASSEMGYYGYTF TGTGCCAGCAGTGAAATGGGGTACTATGGCTACACCTTC TRBJ1-2 TRBV2 NA NA
CASSNGRTYNQPQHF TGTGCCAGCAGTAATGGACGGACTTACAATCAGCCCCAGCATTTT TRBJ1-5 TRBV6-1 NA NA
CASSYPTLAGVYEQYF TGTGCCAGCAGTTACCCGACTCTAGCGGGAGTGTACGAGCAGTACTTC TRBJ2-7 TRBV6-5 NA TRBD2
CASTGGTSYEQYF TGTGCCAGCACGGGGGGAACCTCCTACGAGCAGTACTTC TRBJ2-7 TRBV6-6 once TRBD2
CASIGSYEQYF TGTGCCAGCATCGGGTCCTACGAGCAGTACTTC TRBJ2-7 TRBV27 few NA
CASSDTGRTSTDTQYF TGTGCCAGCAGTGATACCGGCAGAACTAGCACAGATACGCAGTATTTT TRBJ2-3 TRBV6-4 NA NA
CASSFSGSGYNEQFF TGTGCCAGCAGCTTTTCGGGGTCGGGATACAATGAGCAGTTCTTC TRBJ2-1 TRBV7-9 NA NA
CATSSSLSVIFTDTQYF TGTGCCACCAGCAGTAGCCTTAGCGTAATTTTCACAGATACGCAGTATTTT TRBJ2-3 TRBV15 once NA
CASSVRDRGLTGELFF TGTGCCAGCAGCGTCCGGGACAGGGGGCTTACCGGGGAGCTGTTTTTT TRBJ2-2 TRBV9 NA TRBD1
CASSLGRVQPQHF TGTGCCAGCAGCCTGGGCAGGGTACAGCCCCAGCATTTT TRBJ1-5 TRBV5-8 NA NA
CASSLGAGMNTEAFF TGTGCCAGCAGCTTAGGGGCCGGGATGAACACTGAAGCTTTCTTT TRBJ1-1 TRBV7-9 NA NA
CASSYSPTVNTEAFF TGTGCCAGCAGTTACTCTCCGACAGTGAACACTGAAGCTTTCTTT TRBJ1-1 TRBV6-5 NA NA
CASSSRASGQTQYF TGTGCCAGCAGCTCCCGTGCGTCGGGACAGACACAGTACTTC TRBJ2-4 TRBV9 NA TRBD1
CASSWDRGPGDTQYF TGTGCCAGCAGTTGGGACAGGGGGCCTGGGGATACGCAGTATTTT TRBJ2-3 TRBV6-1 NA TRBD1
CSAGDSPNYGYTF TGCAGCGCCGGGGACAGCCCCAACTATGGCTACACCTTC TRBJ1-2 TRBV29-1 NA TRBD1
CASSTGLAGGFEQFF TGTGCCAGCAGTACGGGACTAGCGGGGGGTTTTGAGCAGTTCTTC TRBJ2-1 TRBV5-5 once TRBD2
CASSLRGQYHYGYTF TGTGCCAGCAGTTTACGCGGACAGTACCACTATGGCTACACCTTC TRBJ1-2 TRBV28 NA NA
CASTWTSGGTEQFF TGTGCCAGTACGTGGACTAGCGGGGGCACTGAGCAGTTCTTC TRBJ2-1 TRBV19 NA TRBD2
CASSGDRINYEQYF TGTGCCAGCAGTGGGGACAGGATAAACTACGAGCAGTACTTC TRBJ2-7 TRBV6-1 NA TRBD1
CASSPGLSFSTDTQYF TGTGCCAGCAGCCCAGGATTATCATTTAGCACAGATACGCAGTATTTT TRBJ2-3 TRBV27 NA NA
CASSFVWEETQYF TGTGCCAGCAGCTTTGTTTGGGAAGAGACCCAGTACTTC TRBJ2-5 TRBV5-4 NA NA